The T cell receptor (beta chain) under discussion was sequenced for a study of shared clonotypes between healthy human individuals. Study background: Three men and two women, aged 18 to 49, were donors. The study, taken as a whole, reports: Among non-shared clonotypes, generation probabilities were lower than among those shared by all four donors.

V was trimmed by 4 bases and J by 4 bases, leaving 12 bases between them. CDR3 length equals 14 residues. CDR1 is SGHRS and CDR2 is YFSETQ in the germline V gene. With regard to this clone: Its matching antigen is unknown.

Assay: immunoSEQ multiplex PCR; the TCRdb copy retains only in-frame clones and omits some. The table lists hundreds of thousands of clones, less than 85% of them singletons. This chain joins TRBV5-1 and TRBJ1-3; D uncertain. This sequence originates from a woman in her twenties or thirties in good health. What was sequenced was memory CD4+ T cells sorted from blood. Subset described: CD45RA-negative fraction. This CDR3 reads CASSAATSGNTIYF. The DNA of the CDR3 is TGCGCCAGCAGCGCCGCGACGTCCGGAAACACCATATATTTT.